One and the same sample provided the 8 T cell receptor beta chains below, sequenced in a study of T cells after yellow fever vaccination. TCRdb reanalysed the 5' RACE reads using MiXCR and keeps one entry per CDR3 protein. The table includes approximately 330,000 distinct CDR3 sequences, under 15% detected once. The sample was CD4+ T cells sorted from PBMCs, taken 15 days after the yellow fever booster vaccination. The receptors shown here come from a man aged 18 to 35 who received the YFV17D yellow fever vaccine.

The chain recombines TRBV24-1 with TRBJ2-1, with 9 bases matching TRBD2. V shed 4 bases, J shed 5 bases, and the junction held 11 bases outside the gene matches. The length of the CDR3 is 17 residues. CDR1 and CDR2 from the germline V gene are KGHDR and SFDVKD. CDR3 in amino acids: CATSDPPGAGGNNEQFF. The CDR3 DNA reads TGTGCCACCAGTGACCCTCCCGGGGCGGGGGGGAACAATGAGCAGTTCTTC.

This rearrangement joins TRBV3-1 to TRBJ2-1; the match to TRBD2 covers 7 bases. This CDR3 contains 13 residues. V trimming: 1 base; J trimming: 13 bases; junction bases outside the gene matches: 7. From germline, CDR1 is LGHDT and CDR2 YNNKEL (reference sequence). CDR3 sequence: CASSQGTRSGQFF. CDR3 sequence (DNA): TGTGCCAGCAGCCAAGGGACTAGGTCGGGCCAGTTCTTC.

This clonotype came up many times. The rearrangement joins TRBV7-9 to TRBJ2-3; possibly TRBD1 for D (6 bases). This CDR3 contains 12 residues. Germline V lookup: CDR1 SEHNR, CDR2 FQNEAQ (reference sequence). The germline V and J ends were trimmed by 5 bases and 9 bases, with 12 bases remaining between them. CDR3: CASSNRAGTQYF. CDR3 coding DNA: TGTGCCAGCAGCAACAGGGCAGGCACGCAGTATTTT.

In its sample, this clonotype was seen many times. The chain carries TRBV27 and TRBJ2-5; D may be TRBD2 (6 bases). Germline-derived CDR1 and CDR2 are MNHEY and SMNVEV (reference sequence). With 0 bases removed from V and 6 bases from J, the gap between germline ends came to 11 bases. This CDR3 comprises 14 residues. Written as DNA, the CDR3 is TGTGCCAGCAGTTTATCGTGGGGGGATCAGACCCAGTACTTC. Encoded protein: CASSLSWGDQTQYF.

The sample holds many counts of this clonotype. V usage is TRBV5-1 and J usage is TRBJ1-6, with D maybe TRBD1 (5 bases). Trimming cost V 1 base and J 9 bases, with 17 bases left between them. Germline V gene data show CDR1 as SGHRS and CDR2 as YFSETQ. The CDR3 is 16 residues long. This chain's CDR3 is CASSLNYAGPSSPLHF. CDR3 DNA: TGCGCCAGCAGCTTGAATTACGCAGGGCCGAGTTCACCCCTCCACTTT. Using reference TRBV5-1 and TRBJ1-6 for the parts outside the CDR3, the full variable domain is KAGVTQTPRYLIKTRGQQVTLSCSPISGHRSVSWYQQTPGQGLQFLFEYFSETQRNKGNFPGRFSGRQFSNSRSEMNVSTLELGDSALYLCASSLNYAGPSSPLHFGNGTRLTVT.

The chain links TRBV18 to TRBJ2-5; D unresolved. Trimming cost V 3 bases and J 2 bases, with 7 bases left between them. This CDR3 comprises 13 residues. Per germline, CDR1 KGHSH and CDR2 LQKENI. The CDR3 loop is CASSPAHQETQYF. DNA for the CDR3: TGTGCCAGCTCACCCGCGCATCAAGAGACCCAGTACTTC.

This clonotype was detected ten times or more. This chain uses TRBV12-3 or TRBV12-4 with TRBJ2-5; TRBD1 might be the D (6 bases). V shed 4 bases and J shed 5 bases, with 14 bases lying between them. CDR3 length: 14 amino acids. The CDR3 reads CASSSGVRGETQYF. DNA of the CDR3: TGTGCCAGCAGTTCAGGGGTGAGGGGTGAGACCCAGTACTTC.

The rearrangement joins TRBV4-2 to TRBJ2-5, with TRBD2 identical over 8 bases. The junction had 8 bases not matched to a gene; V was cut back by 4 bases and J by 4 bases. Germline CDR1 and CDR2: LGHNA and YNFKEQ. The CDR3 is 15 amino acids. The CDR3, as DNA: TGTGCCAGCAGCCCTGACGGGGGGGGCGGAGAGACCCAGTACTTC. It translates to CASSPDGGGGETQYF.